The T cell receptor beta chain described here comes from a study of tumor-infiltrating lymphocytes in primary liver carcinoma. Whole-study context: Productive TCRbeta read counts per sample ran from roughly 3.5 to 6.8 million and were similar across tissue types. General study findings and limits: A significantly higher top-250-clone fraction was recorded for tumors than for blood (p = 0.039). Pairs comparing tumor with adjacent tissue or blood overlapped less than pairs drawn from tumor regions.

RNA and DNA were co-extracted from roughly 20-30 mg of unsorted bulk tissue. By surgical resection, the patients were treated for their primary liver carcinoma. In regard to this clonotype: Its antigen is still unknown.

Total RNA (roughly 530 ng) served as template for TCR beta cDNA synthesis primed by a constant-region primer. Slightly modified ARM-PCR with three nested multiplex PCR rounds yielded TCR beta libraries. Use of TRBV1-TRBV30 forward primers with a C-beta reverse primer characterized the first two PCR rounds, which lasted around 10 cycles each. TCRdb analysed the multiplex PCR reads with MiXCR anew, one entry per CDR3 protein. In the table there are just under 95,000 distinct CDR3 sequences, around 70% of which are singletons. The CDR3 length is 14 residues. Deletions cut 7 bases from V and 2 bases from J, with 12 bases between.

The receptor's source is a man aged 40-55 years with primary liver carcinoma and hepatitis B virus infection. The chain employs TRBV12-3 or TRBV12-4 and TRBJ1-3; D possibly corresponds to TRBD1 (5 bases). The sequencing input was tumor-adjacent normal liver tissue. The CDR3 reads CASMWAGTGNTIYF. The CDR3 coding sequence is TGTGCCAGCATGTGGGCAGGGACTGGAAACACCATATATTTT.